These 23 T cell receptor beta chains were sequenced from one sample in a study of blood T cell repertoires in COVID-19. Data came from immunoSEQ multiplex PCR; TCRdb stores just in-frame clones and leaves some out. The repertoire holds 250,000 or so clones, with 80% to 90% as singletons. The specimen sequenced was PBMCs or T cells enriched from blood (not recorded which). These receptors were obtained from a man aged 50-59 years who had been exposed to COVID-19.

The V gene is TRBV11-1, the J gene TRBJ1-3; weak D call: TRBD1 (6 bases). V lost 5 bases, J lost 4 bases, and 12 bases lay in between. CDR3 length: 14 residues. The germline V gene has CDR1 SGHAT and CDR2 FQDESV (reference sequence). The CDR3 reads CASSTGTDGNTIYF. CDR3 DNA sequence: TGTGCCAGCAGCACAGGGACGGACGGAAACACCATATATTTT. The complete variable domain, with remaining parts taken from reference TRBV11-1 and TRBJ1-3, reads EAEVAQSPRYKITEKSQAVAFWCDPISGHATLYWYRQILGQGPELLVQFQDESVVDDSQLPKDRFSAERLKGVDSTLKIQPAELGDSAMYLCASSTGTDGNTIYFGEGSWLTVV.

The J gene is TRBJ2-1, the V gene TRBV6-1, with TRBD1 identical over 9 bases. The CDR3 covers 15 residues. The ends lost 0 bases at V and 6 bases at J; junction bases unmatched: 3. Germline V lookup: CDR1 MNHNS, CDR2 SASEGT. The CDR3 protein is CASSEAHRGPNEQFF. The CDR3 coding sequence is TGTGCCAGCAGTGAAGCCCACAGGGGGCCCAATGAGCAGTTCTTC.

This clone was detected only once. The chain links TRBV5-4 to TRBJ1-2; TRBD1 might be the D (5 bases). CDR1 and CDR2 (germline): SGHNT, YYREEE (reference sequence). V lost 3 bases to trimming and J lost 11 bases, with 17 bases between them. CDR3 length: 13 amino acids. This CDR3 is CASSSPLTESYTF. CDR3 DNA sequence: TGTGCCAGCAGCTCGCCGTTGACAGAGAGTTACACCTTC.

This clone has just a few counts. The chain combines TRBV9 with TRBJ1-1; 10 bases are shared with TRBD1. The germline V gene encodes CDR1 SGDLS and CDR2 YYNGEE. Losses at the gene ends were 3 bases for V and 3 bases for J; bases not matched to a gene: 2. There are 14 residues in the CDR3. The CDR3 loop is CASSAGTGDTEAFF. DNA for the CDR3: TGTGCCAGCAGCGCCGGGACAGGGGACACTGAAGCTTTCTTT.

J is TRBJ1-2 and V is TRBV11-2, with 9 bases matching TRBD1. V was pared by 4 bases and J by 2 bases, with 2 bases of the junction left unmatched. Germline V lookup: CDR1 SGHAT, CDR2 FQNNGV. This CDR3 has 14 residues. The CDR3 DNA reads TGTGCCAGCAGCTCCGGGACAGGGAACTATGGCTACACCTTC. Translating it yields CASSSGTGNYGYTF.

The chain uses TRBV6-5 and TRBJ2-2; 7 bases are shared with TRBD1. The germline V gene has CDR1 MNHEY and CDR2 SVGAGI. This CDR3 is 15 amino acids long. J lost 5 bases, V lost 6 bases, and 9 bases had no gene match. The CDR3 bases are TGTGCCAGCAGCCAAAACAGGGGTGGAACCGGGGAGCTGTTTTTT. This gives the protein CASSQNRGGTGELFF.

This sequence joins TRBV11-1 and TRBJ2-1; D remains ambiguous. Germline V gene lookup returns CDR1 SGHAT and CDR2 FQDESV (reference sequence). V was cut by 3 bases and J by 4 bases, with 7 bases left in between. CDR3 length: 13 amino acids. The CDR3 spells CASSFNLYNEQFF. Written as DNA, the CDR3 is TGTGCCAGCAGCTTTAATCTTTACAATGAGCAGTTCTTC. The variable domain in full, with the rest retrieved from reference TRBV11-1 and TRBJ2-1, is EAEVAQSPRYKITEKSQAVAFWCDPISGHATLYWYRQILGQGPELLVQFQDESVVDDSQLPKDRFSAERLKGVDSTLKIQPAELGDSAMYLCASSFNLYNEQFFGPGTRLTVL.

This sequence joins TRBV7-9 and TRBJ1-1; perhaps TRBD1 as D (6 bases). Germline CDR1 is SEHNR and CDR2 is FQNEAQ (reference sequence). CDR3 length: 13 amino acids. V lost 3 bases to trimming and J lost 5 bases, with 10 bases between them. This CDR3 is CASSLGTGTEAFF. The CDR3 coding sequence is TGTGCCAGCAGCTTGGGAACAGGGACTGAAGCTTTCTTT.

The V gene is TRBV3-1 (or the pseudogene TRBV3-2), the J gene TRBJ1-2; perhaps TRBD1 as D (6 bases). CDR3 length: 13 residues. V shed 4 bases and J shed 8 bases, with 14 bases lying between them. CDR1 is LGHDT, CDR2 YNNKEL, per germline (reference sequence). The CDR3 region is CASSLLQGHGYTF. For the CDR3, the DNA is TGTGCCAGCAGCCTACTACAGGGCCACGGCTACACCTTC.

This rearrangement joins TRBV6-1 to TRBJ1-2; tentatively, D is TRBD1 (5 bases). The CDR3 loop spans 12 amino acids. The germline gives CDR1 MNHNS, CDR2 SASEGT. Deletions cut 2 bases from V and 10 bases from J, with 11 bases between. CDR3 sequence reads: CASSESGRPYTF. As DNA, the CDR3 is TGTGCCAGCAGTGAATCAGGGCGGCCCTACACCTTC.

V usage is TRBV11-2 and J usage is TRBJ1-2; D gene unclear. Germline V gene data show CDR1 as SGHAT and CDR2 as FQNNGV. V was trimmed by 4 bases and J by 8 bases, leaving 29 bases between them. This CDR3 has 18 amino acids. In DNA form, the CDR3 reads TGTGCCAGCAGCTCCCCCACGCTTGAGTCAGCGACCACGGAGGGCTACACCTTC. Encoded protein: CASSSPTLESATTEGYTF.

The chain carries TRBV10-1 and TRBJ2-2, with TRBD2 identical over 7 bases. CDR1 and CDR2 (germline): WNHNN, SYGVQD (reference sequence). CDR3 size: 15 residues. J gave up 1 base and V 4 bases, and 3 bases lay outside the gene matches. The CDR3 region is CASSGGLQNTGELFF. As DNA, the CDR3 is TGCGCCAGCAGTGGGGGACTACAGAACACCGGGGAGCTGTTTTTT.

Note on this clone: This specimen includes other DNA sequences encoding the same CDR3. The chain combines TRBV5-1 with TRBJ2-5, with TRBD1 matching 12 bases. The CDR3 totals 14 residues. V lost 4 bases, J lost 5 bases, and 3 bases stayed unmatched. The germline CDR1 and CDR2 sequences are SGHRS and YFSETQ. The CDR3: CASSVGQGAETQYF. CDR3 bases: TGCGCCAGCAGCGTGGGACAGGGGGCCGAGACCCAGTACTTC.

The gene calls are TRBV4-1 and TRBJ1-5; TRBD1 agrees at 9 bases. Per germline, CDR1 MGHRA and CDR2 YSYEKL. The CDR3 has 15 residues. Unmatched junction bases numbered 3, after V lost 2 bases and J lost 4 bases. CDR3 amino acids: CASSQPGTGNQPQHF. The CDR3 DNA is TGCGCCAGCAGCCAACCCGGGACAGGGAATCAGCCCCAGCATTTT.

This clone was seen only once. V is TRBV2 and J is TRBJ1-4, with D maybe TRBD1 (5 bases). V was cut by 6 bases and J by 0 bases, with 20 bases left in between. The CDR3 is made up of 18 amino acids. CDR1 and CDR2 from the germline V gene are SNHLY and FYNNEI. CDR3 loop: CASRRAGIRVATNEKLFF. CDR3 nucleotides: TGTGCCAGCAGAAGGGCAGGGATCCGAGTAGCAACTAATGAAAAACTGTTTTTT.

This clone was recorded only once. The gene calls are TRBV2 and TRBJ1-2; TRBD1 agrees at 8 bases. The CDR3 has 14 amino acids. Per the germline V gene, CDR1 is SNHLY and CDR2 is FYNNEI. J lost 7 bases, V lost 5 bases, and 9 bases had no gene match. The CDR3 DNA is TGTGCCAGCAGTATTCGACAGGGGATTGGTGGCTACACCTTC. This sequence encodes CASSIRQGIGGYTF. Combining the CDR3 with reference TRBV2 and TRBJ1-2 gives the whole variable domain EPEVTQTPSHQVTQMGQEVILRCVPISNHLYFYWYRQILGQKVEFLVSFYNNEISEKSEIFDDQFSVERPDGSNFTLKIRSTKLEDSAMYFCASSIRQGIGGYTFGSGTRLTVV.

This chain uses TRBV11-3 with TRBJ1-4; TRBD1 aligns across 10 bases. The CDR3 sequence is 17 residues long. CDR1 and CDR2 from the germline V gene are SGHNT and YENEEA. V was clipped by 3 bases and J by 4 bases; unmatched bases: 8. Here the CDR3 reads CASSFFRQGAGNEKLFF. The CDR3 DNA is TGTGCCAGCAGCTTTTTCCGACAGGGGGCGGGTAATGAAAAACTGTTTTTT.

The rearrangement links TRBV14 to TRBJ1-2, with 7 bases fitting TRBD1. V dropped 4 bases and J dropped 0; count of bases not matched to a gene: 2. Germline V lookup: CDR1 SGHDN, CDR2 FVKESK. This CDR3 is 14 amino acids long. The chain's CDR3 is CASSPGTANYGYTF. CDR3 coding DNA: TGTGCCAGCAGCCCGGGGACAGCTAACTATGGCTACACCTTC. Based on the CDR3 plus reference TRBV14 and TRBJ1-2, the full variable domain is EAGVTQFPSHSVIEKGQTVTLRCDPISGHDNLYWYRRVMGKEIKFLLHFVKESKQDESGMPNNRFLAERTGGTYSTLKVQPAELEDSGVYFCASSPGTANYGYTFGSGTRLTVV.

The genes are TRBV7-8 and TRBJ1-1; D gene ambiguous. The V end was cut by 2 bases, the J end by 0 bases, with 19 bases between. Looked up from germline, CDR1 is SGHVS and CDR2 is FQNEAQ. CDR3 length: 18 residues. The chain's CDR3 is CASSLSLVGSLMNTEAFF. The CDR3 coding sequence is TGTGCCAGCAGCTTAAGCTTGGTCGGGTCCCTTATGAACACTGAAGCTTTCTTT.

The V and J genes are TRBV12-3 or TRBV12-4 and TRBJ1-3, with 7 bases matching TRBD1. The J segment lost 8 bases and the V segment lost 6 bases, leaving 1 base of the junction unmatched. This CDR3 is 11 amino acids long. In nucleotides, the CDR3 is TGTGCCAGCAGCACAGGGGACACCATATATTTT. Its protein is CASSTGDTIYF.

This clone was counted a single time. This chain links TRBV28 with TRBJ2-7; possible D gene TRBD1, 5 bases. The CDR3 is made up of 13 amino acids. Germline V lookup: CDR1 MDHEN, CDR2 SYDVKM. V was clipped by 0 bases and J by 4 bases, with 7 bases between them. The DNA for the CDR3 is TGTGCCAGCAGTTTATGGGGGCGGTACGAGCAGTACGTC. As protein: CASSLWGRYEQYV.

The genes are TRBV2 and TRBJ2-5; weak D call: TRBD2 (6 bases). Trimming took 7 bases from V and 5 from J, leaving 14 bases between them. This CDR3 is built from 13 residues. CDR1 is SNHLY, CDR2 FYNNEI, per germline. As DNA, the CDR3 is TGTGCCAGCATACGGGGGATGGGGGAGACCCAGTACTTC. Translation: CASIRGMGETQYF.

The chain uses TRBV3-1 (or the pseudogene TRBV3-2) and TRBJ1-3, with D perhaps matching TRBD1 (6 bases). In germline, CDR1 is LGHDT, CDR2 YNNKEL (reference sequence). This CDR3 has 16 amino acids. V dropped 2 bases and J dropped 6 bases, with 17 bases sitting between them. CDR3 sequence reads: CASSQNGGAGKNTIYF. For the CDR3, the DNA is TGTGCCAGCAGCCAAAACGGGGGGGCCGGTAAAAACACCATATATTTT.